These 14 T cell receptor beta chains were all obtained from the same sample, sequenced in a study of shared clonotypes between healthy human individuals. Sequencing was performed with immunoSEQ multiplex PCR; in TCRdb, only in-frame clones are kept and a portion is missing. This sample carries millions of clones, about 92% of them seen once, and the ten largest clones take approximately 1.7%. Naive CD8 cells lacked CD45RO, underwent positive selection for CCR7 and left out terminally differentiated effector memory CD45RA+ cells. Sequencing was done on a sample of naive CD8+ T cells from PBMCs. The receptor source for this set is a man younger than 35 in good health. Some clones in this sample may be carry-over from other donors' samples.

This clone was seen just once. CDR3 sequence reads: CASSLRGGGTEAFF. Written as DNA, the CDR3 is TGTGCCAGTAGTCTTCGGGGAGGGGGCACTGAAGCTTTCTTT. V and J are TRBV19 and TRBJ1-1; tentative D call: TRBD1 (6 bases). Germline V gene sequence: CDR1 LNHDA, CDR2 SQIVND (reference sequence). The CDR3 sequence is 14 residues long. The V end lost 5 bases, the J end lost 4 bases, and 14 bases lay between the germline ends.

The CDR3 region is CASSYRVTYEQYF. DNA for the CDR3: TGTGCCAGCAGTTATCGGGTCACCTACGAGCAGTACTTC. This chain uses TRBV27 with TRBJ2-7; no clear D. With 4 bases removed from V and 2 bases from J, the gap between germline ends came to 9 bases. The CDR3 has 13 amino acids. CDR1 MNHEY and CDR2 SMNVEV come from the germline V gene (reference sequence).

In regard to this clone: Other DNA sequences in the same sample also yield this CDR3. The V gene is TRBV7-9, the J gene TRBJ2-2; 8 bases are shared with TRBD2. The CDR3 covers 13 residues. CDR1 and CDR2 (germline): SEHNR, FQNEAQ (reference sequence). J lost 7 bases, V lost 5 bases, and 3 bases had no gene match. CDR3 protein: CASSLSGSGELFF. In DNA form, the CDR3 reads TGTGCCAGCAGCCTAAGCGGGAGCGGGGAGCTGTTTTTT.

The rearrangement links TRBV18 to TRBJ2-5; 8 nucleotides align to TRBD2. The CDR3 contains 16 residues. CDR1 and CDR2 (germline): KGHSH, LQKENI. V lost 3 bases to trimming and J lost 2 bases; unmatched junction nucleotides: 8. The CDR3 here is CASSPPGTRYQETQYF. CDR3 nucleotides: TGTGCCAGCTCACCCCCCGGGACTAGATATCAAGAGACCCAGTACTTC.

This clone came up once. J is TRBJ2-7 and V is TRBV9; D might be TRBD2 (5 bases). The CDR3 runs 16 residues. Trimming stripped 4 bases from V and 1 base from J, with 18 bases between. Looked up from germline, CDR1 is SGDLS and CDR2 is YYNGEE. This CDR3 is CASSPAPGMGSYEQYF. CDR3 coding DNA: TGTGCCAGCAGCCCAGCCCCCGGGATGGGGTCCTACGAGCAGTACTTC.

As DNA, the CDR3 is TGCGCCAGCAGCCAAGATGGGGCGCAGACAGGGGCCTACGAGCAGTACTTC. Its translation: CASSQDGAQTGAYEQYF. The rearrangement uses TRBV4-1 and TRBJ2-7; 8 nucleotides agree with TRBD1. Germline loops: CDR1 MGHRA, CDR2 YSYEKL. Unmatched junction bases numbered 9, after V lost 0 bases and J lost 2 bases. The CDR3 runs 17 residues.

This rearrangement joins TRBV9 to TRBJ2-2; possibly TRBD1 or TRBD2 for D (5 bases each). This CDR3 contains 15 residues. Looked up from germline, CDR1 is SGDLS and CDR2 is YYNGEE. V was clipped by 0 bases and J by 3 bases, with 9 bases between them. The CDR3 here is CASSVEGRYTGELFF. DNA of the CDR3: TGTGCCAGCAGCGTAGAGGGACGTTACACCGGGGAGCTGTTTTTT.

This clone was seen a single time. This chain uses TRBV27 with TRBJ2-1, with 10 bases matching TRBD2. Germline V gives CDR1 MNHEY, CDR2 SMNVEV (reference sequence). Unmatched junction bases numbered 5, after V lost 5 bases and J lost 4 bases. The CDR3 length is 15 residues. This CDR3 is CASSPGTSAYNEQFF. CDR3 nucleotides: TGTGCCAGCAGTCCGGGGACTAGCGCTTACAATGAGCAGTTCTTC.

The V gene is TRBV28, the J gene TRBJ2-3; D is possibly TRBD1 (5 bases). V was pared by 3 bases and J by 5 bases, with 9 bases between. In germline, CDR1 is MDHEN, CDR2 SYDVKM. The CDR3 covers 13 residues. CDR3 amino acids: CASSFFRVDTQYF. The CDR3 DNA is TGTGCCAGCAGTTTCTTCAGGGTAGATACGCAGTATTTT. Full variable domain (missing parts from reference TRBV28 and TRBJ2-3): DVKVTQSSRYLVKRTGEKVFLECVQDMDHENMFWYRQDPGLGLRLIYFSYDVKMKEKGDIPEGYSVSREKKERFSLILESASTNQTSMYLCASSFFRVDTQYFGPGTRLTVL.

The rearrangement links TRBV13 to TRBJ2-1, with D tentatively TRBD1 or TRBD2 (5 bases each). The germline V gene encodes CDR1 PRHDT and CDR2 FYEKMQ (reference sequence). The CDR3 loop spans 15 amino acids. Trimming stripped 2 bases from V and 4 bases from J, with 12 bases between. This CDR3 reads CASSLYGTAYNEQFF. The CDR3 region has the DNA TGTGCCAGCAGCTTATACGGGACGGCGTACAATGAGCAGTTCTTC. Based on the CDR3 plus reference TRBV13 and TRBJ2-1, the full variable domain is AAGVIQSPRHLIKEKRETATLKCYPIPRHDTVYWYQQGPGQDPQFLISFYEKMQSDKGSIPDRFSAQQFSDYHSELNMSSLELGDSALYFCASSLYGTAYNEQFFGPGTRLTVL.

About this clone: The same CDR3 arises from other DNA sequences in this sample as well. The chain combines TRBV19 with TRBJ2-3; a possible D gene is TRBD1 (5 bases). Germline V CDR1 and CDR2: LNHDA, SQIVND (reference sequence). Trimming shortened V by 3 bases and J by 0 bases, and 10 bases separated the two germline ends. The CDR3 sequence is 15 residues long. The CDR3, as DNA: TGTGCCAGTAGTATCTGGGGCACTAGCACAGATACGCAGTATTTT. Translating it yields CASSIWGTSTDTQYF.

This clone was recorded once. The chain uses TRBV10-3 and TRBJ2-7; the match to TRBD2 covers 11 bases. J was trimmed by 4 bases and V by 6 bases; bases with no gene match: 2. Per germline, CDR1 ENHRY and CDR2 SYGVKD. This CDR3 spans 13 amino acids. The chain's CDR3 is CAISGTSGYEQYF. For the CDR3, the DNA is TGTGCCATCAGCGGGACTAGCGGTTACGAGCAGTACTTC.

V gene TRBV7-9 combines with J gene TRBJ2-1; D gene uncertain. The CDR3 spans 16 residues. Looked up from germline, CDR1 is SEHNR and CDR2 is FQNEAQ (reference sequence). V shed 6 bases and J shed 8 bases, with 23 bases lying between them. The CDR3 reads CASRQGRIGGVHEQFF. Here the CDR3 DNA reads TGTGCCAGCAGACAAGGACGGATCGGCGGCGTACATGAGCAGTTCTTC.

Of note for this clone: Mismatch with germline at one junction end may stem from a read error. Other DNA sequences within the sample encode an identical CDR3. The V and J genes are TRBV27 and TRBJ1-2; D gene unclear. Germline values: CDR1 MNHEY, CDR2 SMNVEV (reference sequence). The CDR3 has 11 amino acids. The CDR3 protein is CASRDGIGYTF. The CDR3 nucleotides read TGTGCCAGCAGAGACGGTATAGGCTACACTTTC.